This T cell receptor beta chain was sequenced during a study of blood T cell repertoires in COVID-19. The CDR3 has 13 amino acids. CDR1 and CDR2 from the germline V gene are LGHNA and YSLEER. The V segment lost 6 bases and the J segment 5 bases; nucleotides outside the gene matches: 2. Some clones are missing from TCRdb's copy, which holds only in-frame ones; the method was immunoSEQ multiplex PCR. The table records about 56,000 clones, around 90% of them present only once. What was sequenced was peripheral blood. The gene calls are TRBV4-3 and TRBJ1-5; 9 nucleotides agree with TRBD1. The clonotype was recovered from a man aged 50 to 59 with active COVID-19. This CDR3 is CASSRDRDQPQHF. CDR3 in DNA: TGCGCCAGCAGTCGGGACAGGGATCAGCCCCAGCATTTT.